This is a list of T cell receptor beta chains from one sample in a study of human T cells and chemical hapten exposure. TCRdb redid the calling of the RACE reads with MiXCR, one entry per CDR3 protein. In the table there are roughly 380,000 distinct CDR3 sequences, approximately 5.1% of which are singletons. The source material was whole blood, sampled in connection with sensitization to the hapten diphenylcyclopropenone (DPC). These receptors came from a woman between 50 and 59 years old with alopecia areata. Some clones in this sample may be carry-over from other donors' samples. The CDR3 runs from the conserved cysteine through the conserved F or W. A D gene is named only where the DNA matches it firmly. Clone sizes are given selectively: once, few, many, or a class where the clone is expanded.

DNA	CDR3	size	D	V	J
TGCAGCGTTGAGGGACTAGCGGGGAGCCACTCCTACAATGAGCAGTTCTTC	CSVEGLAGSHSYNEQFF	many	TRBD2	TRBV29-1	TRBJ2-1
TGTGCCAGCAGCTTAGGAGGGAGCATGGCGGATACGCAGTATTTT	CASSLGGSMADTQYF	few	.	TRBV7-9	TRBJ2-3
TGTGCCAGCAGCGGCTCTCGTGGTAACGAGCAGTACTTC	CASSGSRGNEQYF	few	.	TRBV11-2	TRBJ2-7
TGCAGTGCTAGTGACTCACCCACAGATACGCAGTATTTT	CSASDSPTDTQYF	many	.	TRBV20-1	TRBJ2-3
TGTGCCAGCAGTGAACGCGGGAGAACAGATACGCAGTATTTT	CASSERGRTDTQYF	many	TRBD2	TRBV6-1	TRBJ2-3
TGTGCCAGCAGCCCCGGGACAAAGCAGTTCTTC	CASSPGTKQFF	few	.	TRBV6-1	TRBJ2-1
TGTGCCACCAGTGGAGGGAGTCAAACAGATACGCAGTATTTT	CATSGGSQTDTQYF	many	.	TRBV24-1	TRBJ2-3
TGTGCCATCAGCCGAGAAGAGACAGATACGCAGTATTTT	CAISREETDTQYF	.	.	TRBV10-3	TRBJ2-3
TGTGCCAGCAGCCTACCGACCGGGGGCCCCGAAGCTTTCTTT	CASSLPTGGPEAFF	many	.	TRBV13	TRBJ1-1
TGTGCCAGCAGTTTCGGCACAGGGGGCATCTACGAGCAGTACTTC	CASSFGTGGIYEQYF	.	TRBD1	TRBV28	TRBJ2-7
TGCAGTGCTAGGGACCCGACCAGCACTGAGCAGTTCTTC	CSARDPTSTEQFF	.	.	TRBV20-1	TRBJ2-1